This TCR beta chain was observed in a study of blood T cell repertoires in COVID-19. Overall study: Both acute and convalescent COVID-19 samples were obtained from the United States, Italy and Spain. In each case, the material was cDNA or gDNA derived from T cells, B-cell-depleted T cells, or PBMCs.

There are 14 residues in the CDR3. V lost 3 bases to trimming and J lost 7 bases, with 13 bases between them. Germline assignment: CDR1 LNHDA and CDR2 SQIVND (reference sequence). Sequencing used immunoSEQ multiplex PCR; TCRdb keeps in-frame clones, though not all of them. The table lists about 43,000 clones, around nine tenths of them singletons. The source is a man in his forties with COVID-19, enrolled during active disease. The chain couples TRBV19 to TRBJ1-5, with no clear D. Sequencing was done on a sample of peripheral blood. The CDR3 region has the DNA TGTGCCAGTAGTATGAAGCAGGTTTCGCAGCCCCAGCATTTT. Translating it yields CASSMKQVSQPQHF.